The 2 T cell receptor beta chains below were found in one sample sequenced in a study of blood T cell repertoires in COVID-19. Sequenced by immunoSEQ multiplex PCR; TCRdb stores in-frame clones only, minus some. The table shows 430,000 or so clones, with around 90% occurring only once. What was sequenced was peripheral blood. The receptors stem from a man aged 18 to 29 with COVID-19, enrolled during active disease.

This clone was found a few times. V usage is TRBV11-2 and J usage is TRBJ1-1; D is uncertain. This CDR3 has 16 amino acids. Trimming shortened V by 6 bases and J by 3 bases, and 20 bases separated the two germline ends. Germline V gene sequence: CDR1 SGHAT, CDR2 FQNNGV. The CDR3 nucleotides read TGTGCCAGCAGTCCGGAGGCAGGTGGATTTGACACTGAAGCTTTCTTT. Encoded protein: CASSPEAGGFDTEAFF.

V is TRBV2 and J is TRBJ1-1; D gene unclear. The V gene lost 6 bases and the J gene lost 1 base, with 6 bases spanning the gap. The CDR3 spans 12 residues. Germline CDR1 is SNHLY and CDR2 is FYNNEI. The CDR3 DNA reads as TGTGCCAGCAGCGTCTCGAACACTGAAGCTTTCTTT. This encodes CASSVSNTEAFF.